Presented here are 3 T cell receptor beta chains from one specimen sequenced in a study of blood T cell repertoires in COVID-19. Clones were read by immunoSEQ multiplex PCR, and TCRdb kept only the in-frame ones, dropping some. The sample lists about 130,000 clones; less than 90% were seen once. Sequencing input: peripheral blood. The receptors stem from a man aged 55 to 70 with acute or convalescent COVID-19.

The sample holds one count of this clone. The V gene is TRBV25-1, the J gene TRBJ1-4; weak D call: TRBD1 (5 bases). The germline CDR1 and CDR2 sequences are MGHDK and SYGVNS. The length of the CDR3 is 12 residues. Trimming removed 8 bases from V and 7 bases from J, with 11 bases in between. As DNA, the CDR3 is TGTGCCAGCTCCCCCAGGGTTGAAAAACTGTTTTTT. Its translation is CASSPRVEKLFF.

The rearrangement links TRBV5-5 to TRBJ2-1, with 11 bases lining up with TRBD2. CDR3 length: 18 amino acids. The junction had 9 bases not matched to a gene; V was cut back by 0 bases and J by 4 bases. The germline V gene has CDR1 SGHKS and CDR2 YYEKEE (reference sequence). In DNA form, the CDR3 reads TGTGCCAGCAGCTTGGTAGCGGGAGGGGTTGGGACTTACAATGAGCAGTTCTTC. Protein product: CASSLVAGGVGTYNEQFF.

The gene calls are TRBV20-1 and TRBJ2-7; unclear D gene. The CDR3 extends over 16 amino acids. Germline V gene data show CDR1 as DFQATT and CDR2 as SNEGSKA (reference sequence). Trimming stripped 3 bases from V and 6 bases from J, with 24 bases between. The CDR3 sequence: CSASSLAVLARVEQYF. CDR3 sequence (DNA): TGCAGTGCTAGTAGCCTGGCGGTATTAGCTCGTGTCGAGCAGTACTTC.